These T cell receptor beta chains were read from a single sample in a study of PD-L1 blockade in urothelial cancer. TCRdb keeps only in-frame clones here, not all; method: immunoSEQ multiplex PCR. The sample consists of some 45,000 clones, 75% to 85% of them appearing once. The sample here was PBMCs, taken around atezolizumab (anti-PD-L1) treatment. The receptors originated from a man between 60 and 75 years old with urothelial cancer. Each CDR3 is given with its conserved first and last residue. D genes are given only for firm matches. Rows may omit the clone size; those that give it use once, few, many or a size class.

DNA: TGTGCCAGCTCACCTCTGGGAGGAGAGACCCAGTACTTC
CDR3: CASSPLGGETQYF
size: NA
D: NA
J: TRBJ2-5
V: TRBV18

DNA: TGCGCCAGCAGCTTGGGGGCTAGCCAACCCTACGAGCAGTACTTC
CDR3: CASSLGASQPYEQYF
size: NA
D: NA
J: TRBJ2-7
V: TRBV5-1

DNA: TGTGCCAGCACCCCCTCACTAGCAGGCCACAATGAGCAGTTCTTC
CDR3: CASTPSLAGHNEQFF
size: NA
D: NA
J: TRBJ2-1
V: TRBV7-2

DNA: TGTGCCATCAGCGGGGGGACCCCCCATGAGCAGTTCTTC
CDR3: CAISGGTPHEQFF
size: NA
D: TRBD2
J: TRBJ2-1
V: TRBV10-3

DNA: TGCGCCAGCAGCTGGAGTGACAGTAACTATGGCTACACCTTC
CDR3: CASSWSDSNYGYTF
size: few
D: NA
J: TRBJ1-2
V: TRBV5-1

DNA: TGTGCCGTCTGGGGGGTCCCTGGCTACACCTTC
CDR3: CAVWGVPGYTF
size: few
D: NA
J: TRBJ1-2
V: TRBV6-5

DNA: TGCGCCAGCAGCTTGGGGGAAGTCGGCCTAGCGGCAATCTACGAGCAGTACTTC
CDR3: CASSLGEVGLAAIYEQYF
size: NA
D: TRBD2
J: TRBJ2-7
V: TRBV5-1

DNA: TGTGCCAGCAGTTTGGCAGGGGTCCTTAATTCACCCCTCCACTTT
CDR3: CASSLAGVLNSPLHF
size: NA
D: NA
J: TRBJ1-6
V: TRBV27

DNA: TGTGCCAGCAGCTTAAGTTTAGTGAGGGGGACCGGGGAGCTGTTTTTT
CDR3: CASSLSLVRGTGELFF
size: NA
D: NA
J: TRBJ2-2
V: TRBV7-2

DNA: TGCGCCAGCAGCTTGGGGACGGGGTTGGAGACCCAGTACTTC
CDR3: CASSLGTGLETQYF
size: NA
D: NA
J: TRBJ2-5
V: TRBV5-1

DNA: TGTGCCAGCAGCTTAGGAGGGGGCTACGAGCAGTACTTC
CDR3: CASSLGGGYEQYF
size: NA
D: NA
J: TRBJ2-7
V: TRBV7-9

DNA: TGCAGCGGAAGGACTAGCGGGGGTAACAATGAGCAGTTCTTC
CDR3: CSGRTSGGNNEQFF
size: once
D: TRBD2
J: TRBJ2-1
V: TRBV29-1

DNA: TGTGCCAGCAGCGTCCGACAGGGGGCAGGGGACCAAGAGACCCAGTACTTC
CDR3: CASSVRQGAGDQETQYF
size: NA
D: TRBD1
J: TRBJ2-5
V: TRBV14

DNA: TGTGCCAGTAGTATGCTGGACAGGGATGTCAACGAGCAGTACTTC
CDR3: CASSMLDRDVNEQYF
size: few
D: TRBD1
J: TRBJ2-7
V: TRBV19

DNA: TGTGCCAGCAGCTCCCTAGCGGGGGCGGACTACGAGCAGTACTTC
CDR3: CASSSLAGADYEQYF
size: NA
D: TRBD2
J: TRBJ2-7
V: TRBV13

DNA: TGTGCCAGCAGTTACAGGGCTAGGGGGCCCCAGCATTTT
CDR3: CASSYRARGPQHF
size: NA
D: NA
J: TRBJ1-5
V: TRBV2

DNA: TGTGCTAGCAGCACCGGGACTAGTCCTTCCAATGAGCAGTTCTTC
CDR3: CASSTGTSPSNEQFF
size: NA
D: TRBD2
J: TRBJ2-1
V: TRBV7-7

DNA: TGTGCCAGCAGTTTCCCGGGACAGGGGGGTATAGCCAAAAACATTCAGTACTTC
CDR3: CASSFPGQGGIAKNIQYF
size: NA
D: TRBD1
J: TRBJ2-4
V: TRBV28

DNA: TGTGCCAGTAGTCAGTATCCGTCCTACAATGAGCAGTTCTTC
CDR3: CASSQYPSYNEQFF
size: NA
D: NA
J: TRBJ2-1
V: TRBV19

DNA: TGTGCCTGGATCCCTAGCGGGACCACAGATACGCAGTATTTT
CDR3: CAWIPSGTTDTQYF
size: NA
D: TRBD2
J: TRBJ2-3
V: TRBV30

DNA: TGTGCCAGCTCACCCTTATTAGCGGGAGGTCGAGAGACCCAGTACTTC
CDR3: CASSPLLAGGRETQYF
size: NA
D: TRBD2
J: TRBJ2-5
V: TRBV18

DNA: TGTGCCAGCAGCTTGGGACAGGGGGCAACATCCGGGGAGCTGTTTTTT
CDR3: CASSLGQGATSGELFF
size: NA
D: TRBD1
J: TRBJ2-2
V: TRBV5-4

DNA: TGCGCCAGCAGCCCTACTAAAAACACAGATACGCAGTATTTT
CDR3: CASSPTKNTDTQYF
size: NA
D: NA
J: TRBJ2-3
V: TRBV5-1

DNA: TGTGCCAGTAGCCCCACTCGGCAGGGGACCTATGGCTACACCTTC
CDR3: CASSPTRQGTYGYTF
size: NA
D: NA
J: TRBJ1-2
V: TRBV19

DNA: TGCAGCGCCCGAGGACACTTCTCTGGGGCCAACGTCCTGACTTTC
CDR3: CSARGHFSGANVLTF
size: once
D: NA
J: TRBJ2-6
V: TRBV29-1

DNA: TGTGCCAGTAGTAAGGCATTCACAGGGACTGAAGCTTTCTTT
CDR3: CASSKAFTGTEAFF
size: NA
D: NA
J: TRBJ1-1
V: TRBV19

DNA: TGTGCCAGCTCACCGCTGACAGGGGGCTACTCCGGGGAGCTGTTTTTT
CDR3: CASSPLTGGYSGELFF
size: NA
D: TRBD1
J: TRBJ2-2
V: TRBV18

DNA: TGTGCCAGTAGTCCTGGGGGGGCGTTAAGGGAGACCCAGTACTTC
CDR3: CASSPGGALRETQYF
size: NA
D: NA
J: TRBJ2-5
V: TRBV19

DNA: TGTGCCAGCAGTAACCCTCTCGGGAGAGAAAAACTGTTTTTT
CDR3: CASSNPLGREKLFF
size: few
D: NA
J: TRBJ1-4
V: TRBV28

DNA: TGTGCCAGCAGCATGCAGGGGGCGGGAACGCAAGAGACCCAGTACTTC
CDR3: CASSMQGAGTQETQYF
size: NA
D: TRBD1
J: TRBJ2-5
V: TRBV2

DNA: TGTGCCAGTCTCTCAGGGGGCGGATCGAATGAGCAGTTCTTC
CDR3: CASLSGGGSNEQFF
size: NA
D: TRBD1
J: TRBJ2-1
V: TRBV19

DNA: TGCGCCAGCAGCCTTGAAACCTCTAGCGGGAGGTATGAGCAGTTCTTC
CDR3: CASSLETSSGRYEQFF
size: NA
D: TRBD2
J: TRBJ2-1
V: TRBV5-1

DNA: TGCGCCAGCAGCCCGCAGACAGGACGCTCTGGGGCCAACGTCCTGACTTTC
CDR3: CASSPQTGRSGANVLTF
size: few
D: NA
J: TRBJ2-6
V: TRBV5-1

DNA: TGTGCCAGCAGCCACCCCCGGACTAGATACACAGATACGCAGTATTTT
CDR3: CASSHPRTRYTDTQYF
size: NA
D: TRBD2
J: TRBJ2-3
V: TRBV7-9

DNA: TGTGCCAGCAGCTTACCAGGGGTAGAGACCCAGTACTTC
CDR3: CASSLPGVETQYF
size: NA
D: NA
J: TRBJ2-5
V: TRBV11-2

DNA: TGTGCCAGCAGCCAAGTCGCGGCGGGGGAGCAGTACTTC
CDR3: CASSQVAAGEQYF
size: NA
D: NA
J: TRBJ2-7
V: TRBV4-2

DNA: TGTGCCAGTAGTATAGGACTAGCGGGAGTGAACACCGGGGAGCTGTTTTTT
CDR3: CASSIGLAGVNTGELFF
size: NA
D: TRBD2
J: TRBJ2-2
V: TRBV19

DNA: TGTGCCAGCAGAGGAGGGGGCGTTTACGAGCAGTACTTC
CDR3: CASRGGGVYEQYF
size: NA
D: NA
J: TRBJ2-7
V: TRBV28

DNA: TGTGCCAGCAGCTTAATGAGCGAGACCCAGTACTTC
CDR3: CASSLMSETQYF
size: few
D: NA
J: TRBJ2-5
V: TRBV7-2

DNA: TGTGCCAGCAGCTTTGGGAGAGGTAATGAGCAGTTCTTC
CDR3: CASSFGRGNEQFF
size: NA
D: NA
J: TRBJ2-1
V: TRBV7-2

DNA: TGCGCCAGCAGCTCCGACAGGGGGTACACAGATACGCAGTATTTT
CDR3: CASSSDRGYTDTQYF
size: NA
D: TRBD1
J: TRBJ2-3
V: TRBV5-1

DNA: TGTGCCAGTAGTCCCCGGACTGGCTCTTCCTACAATGAGCAGTTCTTC
CDR3: CASSPRTGSSYNEQFF
size: NA
D: NA
J: TRBJ2-1
V: TRBV19

DNA: TGTGCCAGCAGCCCTAGGAGGGTTGAGAACACCGGGGAGCTGTTTTTT
CDR3: CASSPRRVENTGELFF
size: NA
D: NA
J: TRBJ2-2
V: TRBV7-2

DNA: TGTGCCAGCAGCCCGGGACAGAACTATGGCTACACCTTC
CDR3: CASSPGQNYGYTF
size: NA
D: TRBD1
J: TRBJ1-2
V: TRBV7-2

DNA: TGCGCCAGCCGCGGGTTCGTCTCCTACAATGAGCAGTTCTTC
CDR3: CASRGFVSYNEQFF
size: NA
D: NA
J: TRBJ2-1
V: TRBV5-1

DNA: TGTGCCAGCAGCCAACAGGGGCGGAGTTCACCCCTCCACTTT
CDR3: CASSQQGRSSPLHF
size: NA
D: TRBD1
J: TRBJ1-6
V: TRBV6-6

DNA: TGTGCCAGTAGTTTCGGGAGTAGAAACACCGGGGAGCTGTTTTTT
CDR3: CASSFGSRNTGELFF
size: NA
D: NA
J: TRBJ2-2
V: TRBV19

DNA: TGTGCCAGCAGTTTCTTGGCGGGAACAGATACGCAGTATTTT
CDR3: CASSFLAGTDTQYF
size: NA
D: NA
J: TRBJ2-3
V: TRBV28

DNA: TGTGCCAGCAGCCAAGACAGGGGACTACGCACAGATACGCAGTATTTT
CDR3: CASSQDRGLRTDTQYF
size: NA
D: NA
J: TRBJ2-3
V: TRBV4-2